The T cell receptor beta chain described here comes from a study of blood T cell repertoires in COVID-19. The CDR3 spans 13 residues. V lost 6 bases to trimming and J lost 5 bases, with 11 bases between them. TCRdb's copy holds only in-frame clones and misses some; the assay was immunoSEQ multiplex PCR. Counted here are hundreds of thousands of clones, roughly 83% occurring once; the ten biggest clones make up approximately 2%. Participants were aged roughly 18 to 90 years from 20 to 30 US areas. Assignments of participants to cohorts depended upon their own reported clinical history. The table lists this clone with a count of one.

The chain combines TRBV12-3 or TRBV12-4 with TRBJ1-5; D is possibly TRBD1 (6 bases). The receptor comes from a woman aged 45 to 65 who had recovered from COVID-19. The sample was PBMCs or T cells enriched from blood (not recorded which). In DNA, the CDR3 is TGTGCCAGCAGCCTAGGACAGCATCAGCCCCAGCATTTT. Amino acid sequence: CASSLGQHQPQHF.